This entry features one TCR beta chain sequence. The antigen is undetermined. The CDR3 loop spans 13 amino acids. CDR1 is SGHTA, CDR2 FQGTGA, per germline. Trimming cost V 3 bases and J 6 bases, with 8 bases left between them. The data originate from a study of T cells after yellow fever vaccination. Study results and limitations: Any FACS-sorted repertoire could hold abundant clonotypes that contaminate it from the bulk population. Most clones from primary vaccination resurfaced after the booster (roughly 96% CD4, around 91% CD8).

TCRdb processed the 5' RACE reads anew with MiXCR; each CDR3 protein has one entry. The sample consists of approximately 74,000 distinct CDR3 sequences, roughly 6.9% of them appearing once. The chain has TRBV7-3 and TRBJ2-2, with no clear D. This clonotype was sampled from a man aged 18 to 30 who received the YFV17D yellow fever vaccine. The source was CD8+ T cells sorted from PBMCs, collected 5 days after the first yellow fever vaccination. DNA for the CDR3: TGTGCCAGCAGCTTTGATACCGCCGGGGAGCTGTTTTTT. Its protein is CASSFDTAGELFF.